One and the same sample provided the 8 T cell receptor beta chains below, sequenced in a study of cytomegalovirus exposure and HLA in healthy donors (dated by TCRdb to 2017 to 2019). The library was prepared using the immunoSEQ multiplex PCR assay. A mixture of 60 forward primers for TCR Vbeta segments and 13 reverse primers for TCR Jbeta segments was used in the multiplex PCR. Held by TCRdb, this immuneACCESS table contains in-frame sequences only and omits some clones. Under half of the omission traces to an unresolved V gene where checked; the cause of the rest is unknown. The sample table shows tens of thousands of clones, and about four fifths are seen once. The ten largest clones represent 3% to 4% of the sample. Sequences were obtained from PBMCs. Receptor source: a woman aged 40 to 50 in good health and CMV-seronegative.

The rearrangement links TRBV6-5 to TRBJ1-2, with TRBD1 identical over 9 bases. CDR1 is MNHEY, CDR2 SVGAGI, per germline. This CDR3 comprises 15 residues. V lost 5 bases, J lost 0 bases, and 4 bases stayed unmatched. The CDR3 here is CASSPTGGPNYGYTF. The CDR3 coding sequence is TGTGCCAGCAGTCCAACAGGGGGCCCTAACTATGGCTACACCTTC.

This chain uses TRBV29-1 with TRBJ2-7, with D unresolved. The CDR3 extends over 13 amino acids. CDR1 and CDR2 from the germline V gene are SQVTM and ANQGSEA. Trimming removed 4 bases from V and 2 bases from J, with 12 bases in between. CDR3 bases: TGCAGCGTTGCCAAAGCCATCACCTACGAGCAGTACTTC. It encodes CSVAKAITYEQYF.

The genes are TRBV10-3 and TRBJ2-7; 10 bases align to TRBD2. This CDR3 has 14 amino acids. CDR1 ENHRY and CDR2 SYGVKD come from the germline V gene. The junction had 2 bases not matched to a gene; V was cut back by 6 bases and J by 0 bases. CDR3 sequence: CAISLAGGSYEQYF. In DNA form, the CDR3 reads TGTGCCATCAGCTTAGCGGGGGGCTCCTACGAGCAGTACTTC.

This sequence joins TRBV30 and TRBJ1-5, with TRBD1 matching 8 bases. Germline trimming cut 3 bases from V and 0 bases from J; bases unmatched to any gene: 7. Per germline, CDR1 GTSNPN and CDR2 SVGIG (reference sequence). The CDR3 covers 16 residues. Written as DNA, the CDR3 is TGTGCCTGGAGCGGAGGACAGGGATATAGCAATCAGCCCCAGCATTTT. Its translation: CAWSGGQGYSNQPQHF.

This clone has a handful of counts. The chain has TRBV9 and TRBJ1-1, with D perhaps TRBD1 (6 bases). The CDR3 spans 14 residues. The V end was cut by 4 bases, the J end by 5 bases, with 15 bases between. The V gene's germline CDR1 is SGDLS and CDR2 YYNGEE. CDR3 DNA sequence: TGTGCCAGCAGCCCGCTGAGGGGGAGTACTGAAGCTTTCTTT. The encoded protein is CASSPLRGSTEAFF.

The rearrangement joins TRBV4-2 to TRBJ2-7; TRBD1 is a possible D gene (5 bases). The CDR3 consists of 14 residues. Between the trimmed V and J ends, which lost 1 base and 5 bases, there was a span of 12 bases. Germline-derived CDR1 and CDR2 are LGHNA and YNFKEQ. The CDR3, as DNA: TGTGCCAGCAGCCAAGGGGGCCTCCTCGACGAGCAGTACTTC. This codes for CASSQGGLLDEQYF.

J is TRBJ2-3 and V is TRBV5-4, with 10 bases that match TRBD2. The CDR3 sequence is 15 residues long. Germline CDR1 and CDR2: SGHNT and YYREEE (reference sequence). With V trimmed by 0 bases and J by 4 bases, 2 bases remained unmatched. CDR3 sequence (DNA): TGTGCCAGCAGCTTGGGGCTAGCGGGGGCAGATACGCAGTATTTT. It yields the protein CASSLGLAGADTQYF.

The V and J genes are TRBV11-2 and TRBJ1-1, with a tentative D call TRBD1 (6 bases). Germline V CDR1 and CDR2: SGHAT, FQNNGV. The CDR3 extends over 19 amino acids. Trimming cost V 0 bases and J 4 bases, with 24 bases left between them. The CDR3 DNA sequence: TGTGCCAGCAGCTTAGATGGCGGGGGGCATAGGGGGGGAGCCACTGAAGCTTTCTTT. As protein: CASSLDGGGHRGGATEAFF.